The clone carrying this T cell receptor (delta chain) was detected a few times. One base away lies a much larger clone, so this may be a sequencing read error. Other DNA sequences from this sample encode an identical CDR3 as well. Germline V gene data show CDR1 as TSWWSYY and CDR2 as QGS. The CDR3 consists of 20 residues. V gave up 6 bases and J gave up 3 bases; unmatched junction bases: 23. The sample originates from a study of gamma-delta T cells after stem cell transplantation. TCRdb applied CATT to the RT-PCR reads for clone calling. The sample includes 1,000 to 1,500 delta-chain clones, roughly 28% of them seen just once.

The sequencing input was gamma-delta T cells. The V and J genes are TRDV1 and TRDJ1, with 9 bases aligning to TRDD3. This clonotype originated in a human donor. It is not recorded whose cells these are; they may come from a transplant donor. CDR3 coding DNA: TGTGCTCTTGGCCAAACCCCTAACCCGCCTACGGGGGGATACCCCGATAAACTCATCTTT. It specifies CALGQTPNPPTGGYPDKLIF.